One sample yielded the 8 T cell receptor beta chains listed below, sequenced in a study of CD8 T cells in Susac syndrome. It was with random hexamers that roughly 0.5 to 1 ug RNA was reverse transcribed. A single record per CDR3 protein comes from TCRdb applying MiXCR to the immunoSEQ multiplex PCR reads. The sample has fewer than 350,000 distinct CDR3 sequences; roughly 90% are singletons. Sequenced sample: CD8+ T cells from PBMCs. The receptors were gathered from a human donor with multiple sclerosis.

The chain couples TRBV27 to TRBJ2-1, with 9 bases identical to TRBD1. This CDR3 is 16 amino acids long. From germline, CDR1 is MNHEY and CDR2 SMNVEV (reference sequence). The junction had 10 bases not matched to a gene; V was cut back by 6 bases and J by 4 bases. CDR3 loop: CASRAGLGTGYNEQFF. CDR3 DNA sequence: TGTGCCAGCAGGGCCGGCCTCGGGACAGGGTACAATGAGCAGTTCTTC.

The rearrangement links TRBV28 to TRBJ2-5, with D uncertain. This CDR3 has 14 amino acids. V was pared by 6 bases and J by 5 bases, with 16 bases between. The germline V gene has CDR1 MDHEN and CDR2 SYDVKM. CDR3 loop: CASRRTIGVETQYF. The DNA for the CDR3 is TGTGCCAGCAGGCGAACTATTGGGGTGGAGACCCAGTACTTC.

The chain is built from TRBV7-9 and TRBJ2-5, with 7 bases identical to TRBD1. The CDR3 is made up of 14 amino acids. The V gene end was trimmed by 1 base and the J gene end by 10 bases; junction bases not matched to a gene: 9. From germline, CDR1 is SEHNR and CDR2 FQNEAQ (reference sequence). The CDR3, as DNA: TGTGCCAGCAGCTTAGAGGGGGCCTGGAATGGCCAGTACTTC. Translated: CASSLEGAWNGQYF.

The chain has TRBV7-9 and TRBJ2-3, with 7 bases identical to TRBD1. Per the germline V gene, CDR1 is SEHNR and CDR2 is FQNEAQ (reference sequence). The V gene end was trimmed by 3 bases and the J gene end by 2 bases; junction bases not matched to a gene: 11. The CDR3 has 17 amino acids. The CDR3 bases are TGTGCCAGCAGCTTTAGAGCGTGGGACAGCGACACAGATACGCAGTATTTT. This sequence encodes CASSFRAWDSDTDTQYF.

The gene calls are TRBV7-9 and TRBJ2-7, with unresolved D. The V and J ends lost 6 bases and 3 bases respectively, with 6 bases between them. Per germline, CDR1 SEHNR and CDR2 FQNEAQ (reference sequence). The CDR3 runs 11 residues. The CDR3 sequence is CASRHDYEQYF. CDR3 bases: TGTGCCAGCAGACATGACTACGAGCAGTACTTC. Based on the CDR3 plus reference TRBV7-9 and TRBJ2-7, the full variable domain is DTGVSQNPRHKITKRGQNVTFRCDPISEHNRLYWYRQTLGQGPEFLTYFQNEAQLEKSRLLSDRFSAERPKGSFSTLEIQRTEQGDSAMYLCASRHDYEQYFGPGTRLTVT.

This clonotype showed up just once. The chain employs TRBV18 and TRBJ2-1; D is possibly TRBD2 (5 bases). The CDR3 runs to 16 residues. V lost 3 bases to trimming and J lost 8 bases, with 20 bases between them. The germline CDR1 and CDR2 sequences are KGHSH and LQKENI. In DNA, the CDR3 is TGTGCCAGCTCACCGCGCGCCGGGAATGCGATCTATGAGCAGTTCTTC. Its protein product is CASSPRAGNAIYEQFF.

This sequence joins TRBV11-2 and TRBJ2-5; perhaps D is TRBD1 or TRBD2 (6 bases each). The CDR3 consists of 15 residues. V lost 2 bases and J 4 bases, leaving 14 bases between the germline ends. Germline CDR1 and CDR2: SGHAT and FQNNGV. In DNA form, the CDR3 reads TGTGCCAGCAGCTTATTCCGGGGGCAGGGAGAGACCCAGTACTTC. It encodes CASSLFRGQGETQYF.

The rearrangement joins TRBV7-9 to TRBJ2-3; D is unclear. Between the trimmed V and J ends, which lost 4 bases and 6 bases, there was a span of 8 bases. CDR3 size: 12 residues. CDR1 is SEHNR, CDR2 FQNEAQ, per germline (reference sequence). CDR3 residues: CASSSPPDTQYF. The CDR3 DNA reads TGTGCCAGCAGCTCTCCTCCGGATACGCAGTATTTT.